The T cell receptor (beta chain) under discussion was sequenced for a study of blood T cell repertoires in COVID-19. TCRdb keeps only in-frame clones here, not all; method: immunoSEQ multiplex PCR. The data contain tens of thousands of clones, roughly 80% of them singletons. Trimming removed 5 bases from V and 3 bases from J; junction bases left unmatched: 4. Germline V gene lookup returns CDR1 MNHEY and CDR2 SVGAGI. This CDR3 has 14 residues. This receptor was obtained from a man of 80 years or more with active COVID-19. The J gene is TRBJ2-7, the V gene TRBV6-5; 10 nucleotides line up with TRBD1. Sequencing used peripheral blood. The CDR3 reads CASSHGQGVYEQYF. The CDR3 coding sequence is TGTGCCAGCAGTCACGGACAGGGGGTCTACGAGCAGTACTTC.